What follows is one T cell receptor beta chain and its context. No cognate antigen has been identified for it. The sample holds no much larger clone one base away, and base qualities are not on file. Taken from the germline V gene, the CDR1 and CDR2 loops are SGHNT and YENEEA. Spanning cysteine to phenylalanine, the CDR3 consists of 16 amino acids. Of the read, only the CDR3 DNA is kept; its 48 bases are in frame from base 1. Clipping removes 5 bases from V and 5 bases from J, with 10 as the unmatched junction base count. This sample was taken from a study of blood T cell repertoires in COVID-19 (dated by TCRdb to the early 2020s). Background for the entire study: Samples covering the acute and convalescent phases of COVID-19 were provided by collaborators in the United States, Italy and Spain. The prospective study material was composed of cDNA or gDNA derived from T cells, B-cell-depleted T cells, or PBMCs. Deeply sampled blood TCRbeta repertoires from subjects exposed to, actively infected with, or recovered from COVID-19 were included in the dataset. A freely available public database, intended as a resource for researchers studying the immune response to SARS-CoV-2, is where the repertoires were released. The samples were drawn from two sources: the first 160 participants of the ongoing ImmuneRACE study, and fewer than 1,500 subjects contributed by 6 global collaborators. Nearly every sample came with metadata listing a de-identified subject ID, COVID-19 status, age in years and sex. HLA class I and class II types, where available, came from metadata supplied by the sample provider rather than from assay-based typing.

At one collaborating source in Seattle, patients were enrolled during active infection and were followed longitudinally through the course of disease. Collaborating institutions collected whole blood in K2EDTA tubes following their own protocols. For TCRbeta analysis, collaborator samples were shipped as frozen whole blood, as isolated PBMCs, or as DNA extracted from either sample type. Overall results and qualifications from the work: The amount of clinical and demographic metadata varied by source and participant and was provided uncurated.

TCRbeta CDR3 regions were amplified from genomic DNA by means of the immunoSEQ Assay, a bias-controlled multiplex PCR. The paper's data handling went like this. Within the assay, amplification of reference gene primers was used to estimate how many nucleated cells each sample contained. Sequence reads were collapsed and filtered to measure the absolute abundance of every unique TCRbeta CDR3 rearrangement. For each sample, productive Simpson clonality was calculated by taking the square root of Simpson's diversity index across productive rearrangements. TCRdb obtained this table from immuneACCESS and retained in-frame rearrangements with V and J assigned. These tables miss some clones; where compared with another copy, unresolved V genes account for less than half of the shortfall, and the remainder is unexplained. That table is the source of V, J and clone size, and D and trimming were worked out from the DNA. The sample table records some 220,000 clones; around 90% of these occur just once. About 0.79% of the sample is taken by the ten largest.

The receptor chain draws on TRBV11-3 and TRBJ2-1, and TRBD1 matches 9 of the central bases. Sequenced: peripheral blood. The TCR sequence derives from a man aged 25 to 45 with COVID-19, enrolled during active disease. The nucleotide sequence is TGTGCCAGCAGCCGCACAGGGGGCGCAACTCACAATGAGCAGTTCTTC. It translates to CASSRTGGATHNEQFF.